The subject of this entry is one T cell receptor beta chain. The antigen is unknown. The data were taken from a study of cytomegalovirus exposure and HLA in healthy donors. Study outcomes and limitations: Presence/absence analyses assumed roughly uniform sequencing depth across donors.

Germline V gene sequence: CDR1 SGHAT, CDR2 FQNNGV. The V end lost 4 bases, the J end lost 0 bases, and 10 bases lay between the germline ends. The CDR3 sequence is 14 residues long. PCR was performed using 60 Vbeta and 13 Jbeta primers. Methods used by the authors: Roughly 73 million unique TCR beta chains, about 11 million of them shared, were counted by a later analysis. The protocol was immunoSEQ multiplex PCR, while the TCRdb copy is restricted to in-frame clones and leaves out a portion. The DNA was the basis for D and trimming; V, J and clone size are from that table. This sample has over 100,000 clones, with roughly 80% found just once.

What was sequenced was PBMCs. The clonotype originates from a woman between 45 and 60 years old in good health and CMV-seropositive. The V gene is TRBV11-2, the J gene TRBJ2-7, with D perhaps TRBD1 (5 bases). CDR3 residues: CASSSTAGSYEQYF. In DNA form, the CDR3 reads TGTGCCAGCAGCTCGACAGCTGGCTCCTACGAGCAGTACTTC.